This note documents a single T cell receptor beta chain sequence. Original processing methods: Estimation of nucleated cell counts was performed using reference gene primer amplification. Here immunoSEQ multiplex PCR was the method, and the copy in TCRdb shows in-frame clones only, minus some. The DNA was the basis for D and trimming; V, J and clone size are from that table. Of 52,000 or so clones in the sample, more than 85% were seen once. This CDR3 is built from 15 residues. V gave up 4 bases and J gave up 4 bases; unmatched junction bases: 7. CDR1 and CDR2 (germline): LGHDT, YNNKEL (reference sequence). The data are from a study of blood T cell repertoires in COVID-19. Study-wide context: Nucleic acid was either cDNA or gDNA, and it came from T cells, B-cell-depleted T cells, or PBMCs.

The chain has TRBV3-1 (or the pseudogene TRBV3-2) and TRBJ1-2; 9 positions agree with TRBD1. Sequencing was carried out using peripheral blood. The clonotype originates from a woman in her 70s with active COVID-19. In nucleotides, the CDR3 is TGTGCCAGCAGCCTCCGGGACAGGGATTCCTATGGCTACACCTTC. Translation gives CASSLRDRDSYGYTF.